The entry below gives a single T cell receptor beta chain sequence along with its context. The germline V gene has CDR1 MNHEY and CDR2 SMNVEV (reference sequence). The CDR3 sequence is 15 residues long. Trimming removed 3 bases at V and 2 bases at J, with 10 bases between. The PCR contained 60 Vbeta and 13 Jbeta primers. Profiled with immunoSEQ multiplex PCR; TCRdb holds only in-frame clones, not every one. The data contain some 130,000 clones, around 72% of them singletons. These data are taken from a study of cytomegalovirus exposure and HLA in healthy donors. The sample taken for sequencing was PBMCs. This receptor was taken from a woman aged 18 to 35 in good health and CMV-seronegative. The chain couples TRBV27 to TRBJ2-2, with D possibly being TRBD1 (6 bases). The chain's CDR3 is CASSLGHFNTGELFF. CDR3 in DNA: TGTGCCAGCAGTTTGGGACATTTCAACACCGGGGAGCTGTTTTTT.